This T cell receptor (beta chain) originates from a study of Graves' ophthalmopathy and Graves' hyperthyroidism. Transcripts of RNA were the source for amplifying TCR beta CDR3 regions. The first-round RT-PCR employed HTBI primers together with the Qiagen OneStep RT-PCR kit. A multiplex PCR was then performed as the second round. MiXCR, run by TCRdb on the multiplex PCR reads, gives a single entry per CDR3 protein. The sample records around 1,200,000 distinct CDR3 sequences, about two fifths being singletons. The CDR3 consists of 14 residues. V lost 4 bases, J lost 7 bases, and 3 bases stayed unmatched. Germline loops: CDR1 SGHVS, CDR2 FNYEAQ. Uncontrolled infections, other autoimmune diseases, pregnancy or lactation barred patients from enrollment.

The sequenced sample was peripheral blood or thyroid tissue (not recorded which). The chain employs TRBV7-6 and TRBJ2-1, with TRBD2 matching 11 bases. This receptor was obtained from an adult man with Graves' hyperthyroidism. CDR3 in DNA: TGTGCCAGCAGCTATAGCGGGGGGGGGAATGAGCAGTTCTTC. This gives the protein CASSYSGGGNEQFF.